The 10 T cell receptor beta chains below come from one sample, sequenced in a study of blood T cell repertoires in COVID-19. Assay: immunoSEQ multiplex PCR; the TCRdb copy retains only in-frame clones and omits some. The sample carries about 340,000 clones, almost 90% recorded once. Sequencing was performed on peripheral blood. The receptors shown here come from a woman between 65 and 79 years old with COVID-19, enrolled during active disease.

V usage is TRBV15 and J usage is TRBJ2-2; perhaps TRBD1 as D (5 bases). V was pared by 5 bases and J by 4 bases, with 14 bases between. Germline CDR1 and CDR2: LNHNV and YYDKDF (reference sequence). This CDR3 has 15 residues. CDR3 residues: CATSLFTGSTGELFF. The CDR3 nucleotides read TGTGCCACCAGCCTCTTTACAGGAAGCACCGGGGAGCTGTTTTTT.

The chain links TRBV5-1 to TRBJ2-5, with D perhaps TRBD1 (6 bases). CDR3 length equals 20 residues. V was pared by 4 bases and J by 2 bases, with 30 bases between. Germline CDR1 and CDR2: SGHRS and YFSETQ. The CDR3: CASSHPRTGLFIPVQETQYF. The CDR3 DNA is TGCGCCAGCAGCCACCCTCGTACAGGGTTATTTATCCCGGTGCAAGAGACCCAGTACTTC.

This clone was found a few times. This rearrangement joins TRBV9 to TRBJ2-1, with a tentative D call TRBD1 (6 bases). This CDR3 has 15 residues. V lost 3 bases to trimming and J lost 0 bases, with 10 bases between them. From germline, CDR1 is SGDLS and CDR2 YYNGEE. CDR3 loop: CASSASGVSYNEQFF. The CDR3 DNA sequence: TGTGCCAGCAGCGCATCAGGGGTCTCCTACAATGAGCAGTTCTTC.

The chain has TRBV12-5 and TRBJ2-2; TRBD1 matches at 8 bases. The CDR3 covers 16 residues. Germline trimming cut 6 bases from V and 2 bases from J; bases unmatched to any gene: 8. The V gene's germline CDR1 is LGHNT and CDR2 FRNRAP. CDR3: CASGPGQGDNTGELFF. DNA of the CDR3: TGTGCTAGTGGACCCGGACAGGGCGATAACACCGGGGAGCTGTTTTTT. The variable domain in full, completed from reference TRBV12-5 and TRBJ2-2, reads DARVTQTPRHKVTEMGQEVTMRCQPILGHNTVFWYRQTMMQGLELLAYFRNRAPLDDSGMPKDRFSAEMPDATLATLKIQPSEPRDSAVYFCASGPGQGDNTGELFFGEGSRLTVL.

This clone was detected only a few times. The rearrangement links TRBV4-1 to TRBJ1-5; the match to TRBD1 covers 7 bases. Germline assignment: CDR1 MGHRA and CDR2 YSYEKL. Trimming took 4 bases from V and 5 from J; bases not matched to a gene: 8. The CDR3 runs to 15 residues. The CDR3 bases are TGCGCCAGCAGCCCCAGAGAGCAGGGGGATCAGCCCCAGCATTTT. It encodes CASSPREQGDQPQHF.

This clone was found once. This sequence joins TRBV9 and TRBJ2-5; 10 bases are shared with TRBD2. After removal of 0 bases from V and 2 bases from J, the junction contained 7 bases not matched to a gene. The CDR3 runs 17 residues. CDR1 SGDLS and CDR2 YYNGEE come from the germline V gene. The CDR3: CASSVGDSGGIQETQYF. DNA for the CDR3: TGTGCCAGCAGCGTAGGTGATAGCGGGGGGATTCAAGAGACCCAGTACTTC.

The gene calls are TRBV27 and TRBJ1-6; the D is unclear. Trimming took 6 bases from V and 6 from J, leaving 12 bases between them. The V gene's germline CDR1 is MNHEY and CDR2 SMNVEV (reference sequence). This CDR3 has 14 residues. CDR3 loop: CASSPGRLNSPLHF. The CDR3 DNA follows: TGTGCCAGCAGCCCGGGTCGCCTTAATTCACCCCTCCACTTT.

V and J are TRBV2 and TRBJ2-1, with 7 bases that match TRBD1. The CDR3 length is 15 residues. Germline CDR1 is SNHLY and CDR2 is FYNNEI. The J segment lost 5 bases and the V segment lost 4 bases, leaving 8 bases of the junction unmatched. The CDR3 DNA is TGTGCCAGCAGTGTAGAAGGGGGCGCAAACAATGAGCAGTTCTTC. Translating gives CASSVEGGANNEQFF.

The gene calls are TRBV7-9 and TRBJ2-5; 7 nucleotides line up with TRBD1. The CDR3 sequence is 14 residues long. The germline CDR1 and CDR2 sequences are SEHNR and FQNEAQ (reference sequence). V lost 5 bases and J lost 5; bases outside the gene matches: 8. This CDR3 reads CASSTAGGAETQYF. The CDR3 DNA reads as TGTGCCAGCAGCACCGCAGGGGGTGCGGAGACCCAGTACTTC.

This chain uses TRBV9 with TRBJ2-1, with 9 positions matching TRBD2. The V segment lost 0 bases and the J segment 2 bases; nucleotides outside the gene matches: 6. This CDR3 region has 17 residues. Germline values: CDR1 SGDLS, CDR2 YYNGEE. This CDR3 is CASSVDSRGGTYNEQFF. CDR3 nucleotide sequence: TGTGCCAGCAGCGTAGATTCGCGGGGGGGAACCTACAATGAGCAGTTCTTC. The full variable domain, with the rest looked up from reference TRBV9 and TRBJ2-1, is DSGVTQTPKHLITATGQRVTLRCSPRSGDLSVYWYQQSLDQGLQFLIQYYNGEERAKGNILERFSAQQFPDLHSELNLSSLELGDSALYFCASSVDSRGGTYNEQFFGPGTRLTVL.